The clone carrying this T cell receptor beta chain appeared a few times. The antigen remains undetermined. Trimming cost V 0 bases and J 5 bases, with 3 bases left between them. Germline CDR1 and CDR2: SNHLY and FYNNEI. This CDR3 region has 12 residues. This entry belongs to a study of T cell repertoires in cytomegalovirus infection. Study summary: Used in the study were CMV epitopes, some recently identified and HLA-C-restricted, others well-studied and HLA-B-restricted. CMV infection together with matching HLA type was indicated by public TCR beta signatures.

One entry per CDR3 protein, called by TCRdb with MiXCR from the reads. The table lists 600,000 to 700,000 distinct CDR3 sequences, about 30% of them singletons, with roughly 18% in the top ten. The starting material was cultured PBMCs, obtained from culture after CMV antigen stimulation. The sequence was obtained from a human donor in good health (CMV status not recorded). Some clones in this sample may be carry-over from other donors' samples. J is TRBJ2-3 and V is TRBV2; D is ambiguous. CDR3 amino acids: CASSEAVDTQYF. In DNA form, the CDR3 reads TGTGCCAGCAGTGAAGCGGTAGATACGCAGTATTTT. Full variable domain (remainder filled in from reference TRBV2 and TRBJ2-3): EPEVTQTPSHQVTQMGQEVILRCVPISNHLYFYWYRQILGQKVEFLVSFYNNEISEKSEIFDDQFSVERPDGSNFTLKIRSTKLEDSAMYFCASSEAVDTQYFGPGTRLTVL.